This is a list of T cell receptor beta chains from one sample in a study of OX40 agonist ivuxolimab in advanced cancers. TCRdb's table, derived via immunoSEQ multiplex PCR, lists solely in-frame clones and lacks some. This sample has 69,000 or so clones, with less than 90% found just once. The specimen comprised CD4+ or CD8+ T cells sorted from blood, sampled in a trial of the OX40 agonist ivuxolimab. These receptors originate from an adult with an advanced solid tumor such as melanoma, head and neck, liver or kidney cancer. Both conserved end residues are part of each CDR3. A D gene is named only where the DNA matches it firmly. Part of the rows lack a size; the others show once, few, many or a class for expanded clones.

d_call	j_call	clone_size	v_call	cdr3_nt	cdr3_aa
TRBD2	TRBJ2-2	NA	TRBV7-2	TGTGCCAGCAGCTTAAAGGGTAGTCTAGCGGGCACCGGGGAGCTGTTTTTT	CASSLKGSLAGTGELFF
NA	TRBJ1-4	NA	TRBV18	TGTGCCAGCTCACCGGACAGCGATGAAAAACTGTTTTTT	CASSPDSDEKLFF
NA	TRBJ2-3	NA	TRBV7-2	TGTGCCAGCAGCCCGCGTGGGAGTACAGATACGCAGTATTTT	CASSPRGSTDTQYF
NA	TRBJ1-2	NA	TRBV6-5	TGTGCCAGCAGTCGGGACGGGTCTAACTATGGCTACACCTTC	CASSRDGSNYGYTF
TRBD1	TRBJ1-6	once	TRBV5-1	TGCGCCAGCAGCTTGGCCGTTTCGGGACAGAAATCACCCCTCCACTTT	CASSLAVSGQKSPLHF
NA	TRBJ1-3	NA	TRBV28	TGTGCCAGCGGCGGCGGGAGCTCTGGAAACACCATATATTTT	CASGGGSSGNTIYF
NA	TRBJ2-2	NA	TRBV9	TGTGCCAGCAGCGTCTCCGCAGGGCCCAACACCGGGGAGCTGTTTTTT	CASSVSAGPNTGELFF
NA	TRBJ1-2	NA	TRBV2	TGTGCCAGCAGTTGGGAGGGGTTTGGCTACACCTTC	CASSWEGFGYTF
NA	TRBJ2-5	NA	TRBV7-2	TGTGCCAGCAGCTTAGCAGGAGCAGGGACCCAGTACTTC	CASSLAGAGTQYF
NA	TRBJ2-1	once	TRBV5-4	TGTGCCAGCAGCTTGATCGTCAGGGGTGAGCAGTTCTTC	CASSLIVRGEQFF
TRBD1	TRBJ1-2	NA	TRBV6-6	TGTGCCAGCAGCGAAACAGGGGTGTTCTATGGCTACACCTTC	CASSETGVFYGYTF
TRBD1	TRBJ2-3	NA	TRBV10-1	TGCGCCAGCAGTTCGGAGACCGGGACAGGGGACACGCAGTATTTT	CASSSETGTGDTQYF
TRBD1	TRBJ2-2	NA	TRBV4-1	TGCGCCAGCAGCCCCAGGACAGGAGTGAACACCGGGGAGCTGTTTTTT	CASSPRTGVNTGELFF
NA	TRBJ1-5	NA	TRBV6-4	TGTGCCAGCAGTGGCCACCCCGAAAAAGGCAATCAGCCCCAGCATTTT	CASSGHPEKGNQPQHF